In its sample, the clone carrying this T cell receptor beta chain was seen a few times. Trimming took 0 bases from V and 9 from J, leaving 15 bases between them. From germline, CDR1 is KGHSH and CDR2 LQKENI. The length of the CDR3 is 15 residues. The sample comes from a study of OX40 agonist ivuxolimab in advanced cancers. Using immunoSEQ multiplex PCR, the repertoire was profiled, and TCRdb retains in-frame clones only, with some absent. The repertoire holds under 70,000 clones, with roughly 84% as singletons. The gene calls are TRBV18 and TRBJ2-4; D is undetermined. The starting material was CD4+ or CD8+ T cells sorted from blood, obtained in a trial of the OX40 agonist ivuxolimab. This TCR was sampled from an adult with an advanced solid tumor such as melanoma, head and neck, liver or kidney cancer. Here the CDR3 reads CASSPPGRAVGIQYF. The CDR3 DNA reads as TGTGCCAGCTCACCACCGGGTCGGGCGGTGGGCATTCAGTACTTC.